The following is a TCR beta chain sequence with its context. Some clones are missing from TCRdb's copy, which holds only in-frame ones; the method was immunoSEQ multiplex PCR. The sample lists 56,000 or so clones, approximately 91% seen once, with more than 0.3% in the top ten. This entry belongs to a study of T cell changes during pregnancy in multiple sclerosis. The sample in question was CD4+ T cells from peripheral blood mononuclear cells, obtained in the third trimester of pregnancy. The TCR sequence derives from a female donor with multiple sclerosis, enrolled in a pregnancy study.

Written as DNA, the CDR3 is TGTGCCAGCAGCTTAAGAAGGGAGAGTGGCTACACCTTC. Translation gives CASSLRRESGYTF. The gene calls are TRBV7-2 and TRBJ1-2; D uncertain. Trimming shortened V by 2 bases and J by 7 bases, and 11 bases separated the two germline ends. This CDR3 is 13 amino acids long. CDR1 and CDR2 (germline): SGHTA, FQGNSA.